This record concerns one T cell receptor (beta chain) sequence. Its antigen is still unknown. Base qualities are not at hand, and no much larger clone is one base apart. Libraries were built with the immunoSEQ multiplex PCR assay. For most patients, genomic DNA was isolated using the Qiagen DNeasy Blood and Tissue Kit and was shipped frozen to Adaptive Biotechnologies for TCR sequencing. For most patients, high-throughput TCR-beta CDR3 sequencing of genomic DNA was performed by Adaptive Biotechnologies. Under the source paper's analysis protocol: TCR sequencing data for around 19 patients were retrieved from Adaptive's ImmunoSEQ software; three other patients were processed with MiXCR and VDJtools. To correct CD4 versus CD8 sorting errors, any sequence found in both subsets at a frequency ratio below 5:1 was removed. CDR3 nucleotide sequences shared between donor and recipient were removed because the origin of such sequences could not be assigned. To count as alloreactive, a clone needed at least 2-fold expansion over unstimulated cells and a minimum CFSE-low frequency of 0.002% (template counts) or 0.001% (read counts). Clones detected in sequenced pre-transplant spleen, lymph node, or MLR CFSE-low populations of the donor or recipient were defined as mappable. Cumulative frequency of alloreactive clones was calculated as a percentage of all sequences weighted by copy number. TCRdb retrieved this table from immuneACCESS and kept in-frame rearrangements only. Not all clones are present; in checked studies, unresolved V genes account for under half, and no reason is known for the remainder. That table supplies the V and J calls and clone size; D and trimming were determined from the DNA. In all, the sample holds 75,000 to 100,000 clones, and roughly 91% of those were seen once. The top ten hold more than 0.15% of the sample.

The time point label of this sample denotes: cells obtained before transplantation from donor or recipient. CD3+CD4+ and CD3+CD8+ populations were FACS-sorted from unstimulated pre-transplant donor and recipient cells taken from spleen or lymph nodes. These data come from a study of graft-versus-host responses after intestinal transplantation (dated by TCRdb to about 2021). General notes on the study: Recipients received multivisceral, liver-intestinal, or isolated intestinal transplants. Anti-thymocyte globulin induction was given to all recipients, followed by maintenance tacrolimus and steroids for roughly 3 years. After intestinal transplantation, graft-versus-host and host-versus-graft alloreactive T cell clones in the graft, circulation and bone marrow were tracked using bulk TCR-beta CDR3 sequencing. To identify alloreactive clones, pre-transplant mixed lymphocyte reaction products were sequenced and then compared with unstimulated pre-transplant donor and recipient T cells. The cohort enrolled about two dozen intestinal transplant recipients, one of whom was a retransplant, and 3 patients without pretransplant specimens were excluded. A peak of at least 4% donor T cells among recipient peripheral blood mononuclear cells was the definition used for donor T cell macrochimerism. Rather than being sequenced by the commercial service, samples from a few later patients were sequenced in-house on an Illumina MiSeq and processed with MiXCR.

The study at large found these results: GvH clones were detected in recipient bone marrow, and some of these GvH clones were observed earlier in ileal mucosa or blood, consistent with an intestinal mucosal origin. In patients with donor T cell macrochimerism, the allografts had high GvH to HvG T cell clonal ratios. Early after transplant, peak levels of circulating GvH clones were associated with declines in HvG clones. The relatively low number and heterogeneity of intestinal transplant patients limited the conclusions.

V loses 8 bases of germline sequence and J loses 1 base, and the interval between the two ends is 11 bases. CDR1 and CDR2 are read off the germline V gene as KGHSH and LQKENI. The cysteine opens and the phenylalanine closes a CDR3 of 13 amino acids. Just CDR3 DNA is preserved here, 39 bases in frame from base 1. The material sequenced was unstimulated CD4+ T cells sorted from spleen or lymph node cells, taken before transplant. Recombination linked TRBV18 to TRBJ1-2, with the D segment identity uncertain. The TCR originated in a human donor who was the organ donor for an intestinal transplant. CDR3 sequence: CASTSEINYGYTF. The DNA sequence is as follows: TGTGCCAGCACTTCGGAGATTAACTATGGCTACACCTTC.